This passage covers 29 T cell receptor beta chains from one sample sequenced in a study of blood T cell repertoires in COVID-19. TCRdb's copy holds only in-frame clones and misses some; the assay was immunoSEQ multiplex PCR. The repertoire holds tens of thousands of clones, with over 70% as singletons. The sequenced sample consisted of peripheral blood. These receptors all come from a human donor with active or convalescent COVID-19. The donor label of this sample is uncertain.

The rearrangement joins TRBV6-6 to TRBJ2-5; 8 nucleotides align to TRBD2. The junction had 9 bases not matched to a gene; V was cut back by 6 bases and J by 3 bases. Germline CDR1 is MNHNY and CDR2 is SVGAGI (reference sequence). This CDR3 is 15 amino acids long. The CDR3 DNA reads TGTGCCAGCAGCCCGGGGGGGACTTTCGAAGAGACCCAGTACTTC. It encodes CASSPGGTFEETQYF.

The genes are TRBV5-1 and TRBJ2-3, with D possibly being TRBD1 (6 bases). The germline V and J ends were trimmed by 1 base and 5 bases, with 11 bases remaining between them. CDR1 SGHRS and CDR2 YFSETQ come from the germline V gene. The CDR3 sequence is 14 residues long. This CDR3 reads CASSLSGAEDTQYF. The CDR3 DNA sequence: TGCGCCAGCAGCTTGTCAGGGGCAGAAGATACGCAGTATTTT. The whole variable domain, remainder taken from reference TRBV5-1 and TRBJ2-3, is KAGVTQTPRYLIKTRGQQVTLSCSPISGHRSVSWYQQTPGQGLQFLFEYFSETQRNKGNFPGRFSGRQFSNSRSEMNVSTLELGDSALYLCASSLSGAEDTQYFGPGTRLTVL.

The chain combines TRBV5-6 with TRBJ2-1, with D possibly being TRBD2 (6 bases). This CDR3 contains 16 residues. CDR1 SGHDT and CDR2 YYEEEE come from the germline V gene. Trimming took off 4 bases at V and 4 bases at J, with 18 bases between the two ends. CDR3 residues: CASSPSFDSGYNEQFF. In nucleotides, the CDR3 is TGTGCCAGCAGCCCGTCGTTTGATAGCGGATACAATGAGCAGTTCTTC.

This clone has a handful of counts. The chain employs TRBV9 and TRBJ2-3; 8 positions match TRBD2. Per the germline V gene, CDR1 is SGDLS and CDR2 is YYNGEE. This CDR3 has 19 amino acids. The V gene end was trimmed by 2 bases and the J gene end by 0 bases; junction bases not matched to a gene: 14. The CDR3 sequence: CASSVTGGPGLTSTDTQYF. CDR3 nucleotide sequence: TGTGCCAGCAGCGTTACGGGAGGGCCCGGCCTTACTAGCACAGATACGCAGTATTTT.

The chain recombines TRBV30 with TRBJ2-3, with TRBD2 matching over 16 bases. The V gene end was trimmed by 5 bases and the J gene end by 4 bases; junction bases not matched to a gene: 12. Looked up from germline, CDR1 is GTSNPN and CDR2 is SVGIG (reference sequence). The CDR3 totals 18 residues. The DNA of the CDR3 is TGTGCCTGGCTCGCGACAGGGGGACTAGCGGGAGGGCCAGATACGCAGTATTTT. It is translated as CAWLATGGLAGGPDTQYF.

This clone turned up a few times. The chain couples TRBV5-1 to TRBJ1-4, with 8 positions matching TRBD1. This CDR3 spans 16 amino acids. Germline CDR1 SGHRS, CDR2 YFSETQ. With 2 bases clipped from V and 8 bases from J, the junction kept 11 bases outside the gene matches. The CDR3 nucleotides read TGCGCCAGCAGCTTAGGCAACCAGGGGGCTGGGGAAAAACTGTTTTTT. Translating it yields CASSLGNQGAGEKLFF. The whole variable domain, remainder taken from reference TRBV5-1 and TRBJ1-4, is KAGVTQTPRYLIKTRGQQVTLSCSPISGHRSVSWYQQTPGQGLQFLFEYFSETQRNKGNFPGRFSGRQFSNSRSEMNVSTLELGDSALYLCASSLGNQGAGEKLFFGSGTQLSVL.

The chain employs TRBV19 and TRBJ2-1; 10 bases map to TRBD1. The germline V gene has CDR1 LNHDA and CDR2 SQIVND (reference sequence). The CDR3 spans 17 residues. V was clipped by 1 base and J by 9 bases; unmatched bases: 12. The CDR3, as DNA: TGTGCCAGTAGTATAGCCCCCGGACAGGGGGTAAGTATTGAGCAGTTCTTC. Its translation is CASSIAPGQGVSIEQFF.

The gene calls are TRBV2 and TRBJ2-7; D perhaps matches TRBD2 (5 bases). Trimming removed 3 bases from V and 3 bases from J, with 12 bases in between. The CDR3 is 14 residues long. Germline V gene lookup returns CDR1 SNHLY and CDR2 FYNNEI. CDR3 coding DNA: TGTGCCAGCAGTGACTCTCCCGGGGACTACGAGCAGTACTTC. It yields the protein CASSDSPGDYEQYF. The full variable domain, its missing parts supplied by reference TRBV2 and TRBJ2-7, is EPEVTQTPSHQVTQMGQEVILRCVPISNHLYFYWYRQILGQKVEFLVSFYNNEISEKSEIFDDQFSVERPDGSNFTLKIRSTKLEDSAMYFCASSDSPGDYEQYFGPGTRLTVT.

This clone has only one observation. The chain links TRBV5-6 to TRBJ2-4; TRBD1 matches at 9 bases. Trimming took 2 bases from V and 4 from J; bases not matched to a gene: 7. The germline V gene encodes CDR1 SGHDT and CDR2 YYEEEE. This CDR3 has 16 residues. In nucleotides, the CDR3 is TGTGCCAGCAGCTTACTCACAGGGGGCACAAAAAACATTCAGTACTTC. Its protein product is CASSLLTGGTKNIQYF.

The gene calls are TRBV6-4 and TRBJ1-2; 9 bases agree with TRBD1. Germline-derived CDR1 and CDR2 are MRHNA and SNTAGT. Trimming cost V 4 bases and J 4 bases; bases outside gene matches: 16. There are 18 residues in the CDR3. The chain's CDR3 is CASSVVSPGQGWGYGYTF. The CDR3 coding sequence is TGTGCCAGCAGTGTGGTGTCTCCGGGACAGGGTTGGGGCTATGGCTACACCTTC.

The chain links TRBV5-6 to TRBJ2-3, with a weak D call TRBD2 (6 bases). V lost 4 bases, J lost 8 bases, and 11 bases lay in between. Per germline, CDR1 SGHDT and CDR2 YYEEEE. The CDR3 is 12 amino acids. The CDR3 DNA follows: TGTGCCAGCAGCAAGACTAGAAGTACGCAGTATTTT. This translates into CASSKTRSTQYF.

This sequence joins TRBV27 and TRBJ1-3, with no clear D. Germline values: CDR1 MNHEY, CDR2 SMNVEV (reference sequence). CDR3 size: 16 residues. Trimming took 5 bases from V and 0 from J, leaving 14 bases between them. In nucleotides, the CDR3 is TGTGCCAGCAGTCCACGGTTGGTTAGCTCTGGAAACACCATATATTTT. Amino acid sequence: CASSPRLVSSGNTIYF.

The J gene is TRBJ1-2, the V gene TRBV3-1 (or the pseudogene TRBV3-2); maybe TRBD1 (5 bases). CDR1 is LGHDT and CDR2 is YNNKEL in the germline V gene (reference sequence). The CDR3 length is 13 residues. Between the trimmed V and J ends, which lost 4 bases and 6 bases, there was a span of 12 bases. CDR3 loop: CASSPGRGDGYTF. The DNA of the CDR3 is TGTGCCAGCAGCCCAGGGCGCGGGGATGGCTACACCTTC.

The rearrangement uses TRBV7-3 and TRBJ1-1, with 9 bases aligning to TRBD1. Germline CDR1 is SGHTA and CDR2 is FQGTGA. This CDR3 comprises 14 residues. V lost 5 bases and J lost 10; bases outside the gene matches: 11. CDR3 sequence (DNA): TGTGCCAGCAGCCCAAGCGGCGGGACAGGGCGAGCTTTCTTT. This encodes CASSPSGGTGRAFF.

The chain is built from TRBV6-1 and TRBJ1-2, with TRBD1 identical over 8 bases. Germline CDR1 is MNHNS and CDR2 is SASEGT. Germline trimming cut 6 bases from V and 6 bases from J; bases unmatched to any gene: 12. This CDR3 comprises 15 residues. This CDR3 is CASRVADRENNGYTF. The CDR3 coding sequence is TGTGCCAGCAGAGTCGCGGACAGGGAGAACAATGGCTACACCTTC.

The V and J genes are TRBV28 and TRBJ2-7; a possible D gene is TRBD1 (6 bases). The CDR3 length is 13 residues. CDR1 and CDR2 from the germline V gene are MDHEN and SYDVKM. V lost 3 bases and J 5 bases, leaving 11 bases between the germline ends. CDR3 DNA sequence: TGTGCCAGCAGTTTTACAGGGACCGACGAGCAGTACTTC. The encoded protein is CASSFTGTDEQYF.

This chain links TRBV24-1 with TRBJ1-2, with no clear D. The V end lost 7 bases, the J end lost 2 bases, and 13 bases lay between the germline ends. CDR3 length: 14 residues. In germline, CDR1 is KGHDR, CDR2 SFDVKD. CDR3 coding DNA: TGTGCCACCAGCTCTTCCGGAGGGAACTATGGCTACACCTTC. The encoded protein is CATSSSGGNYGYTF.

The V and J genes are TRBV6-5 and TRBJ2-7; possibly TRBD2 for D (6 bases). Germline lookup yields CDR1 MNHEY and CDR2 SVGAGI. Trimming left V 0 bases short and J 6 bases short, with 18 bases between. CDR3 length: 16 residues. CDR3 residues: CASSYSPGTPVSEQYF. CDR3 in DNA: TGTGCCAGCAGTTACTCTCCCGGGACTCCGGTGAGCGAGCAGTACTTC.

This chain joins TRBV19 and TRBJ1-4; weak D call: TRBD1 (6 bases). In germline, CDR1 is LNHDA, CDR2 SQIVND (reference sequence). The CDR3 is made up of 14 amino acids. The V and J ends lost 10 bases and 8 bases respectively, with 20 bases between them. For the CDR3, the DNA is TGTGCCACCTTGGGGGCTACGATAAGAGAAAAACTGTTTTTT. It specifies CATLGATIREKLFF.

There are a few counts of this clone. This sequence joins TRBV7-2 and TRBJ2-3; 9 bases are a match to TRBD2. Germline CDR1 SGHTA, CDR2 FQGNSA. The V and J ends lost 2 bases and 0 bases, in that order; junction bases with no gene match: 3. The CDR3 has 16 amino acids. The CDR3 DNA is TGTGCCAGCAGCTTACTAGCGGGACCTAGCACAGATACGCAGTATTTT. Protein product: CASSLLAGPSTDTQYF.

This CDR3 reads CASSFSGPTDTQYF. CDR3 nucleotides: TGTGCCAGCAGCTTCAGCGGTCCCACAGATACGCAGTATTTT. V and J are TRBV7-3 and TRBJ2-3; a weak D match, TRBD2 (5 bases). V was clipped by 3 bases and J by 2 bases, with 9 bases between them. CDR3 length equals 14 residues. Germline V gene lookup returns CDR1 SGHTA and CDR2 FQGTGA.

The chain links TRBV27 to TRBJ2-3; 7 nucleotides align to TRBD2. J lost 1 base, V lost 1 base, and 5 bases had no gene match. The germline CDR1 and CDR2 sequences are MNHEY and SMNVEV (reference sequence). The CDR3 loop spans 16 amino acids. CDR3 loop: CASSLYGGRGTDTQYF. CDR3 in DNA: TGTGCCAGCAGTTTATATGGCGGGAGAGGCACAGATACGCAGTATTTT.

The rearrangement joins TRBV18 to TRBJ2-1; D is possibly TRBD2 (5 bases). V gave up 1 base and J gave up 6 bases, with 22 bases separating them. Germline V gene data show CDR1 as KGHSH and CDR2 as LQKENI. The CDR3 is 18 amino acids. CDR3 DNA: TGTGCCAGCTCACCACGGTCCACGGGATACTCCCCCAGCAATGAGCAGTTCTTC. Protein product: CASSPRSTGYSPSNEQFF.

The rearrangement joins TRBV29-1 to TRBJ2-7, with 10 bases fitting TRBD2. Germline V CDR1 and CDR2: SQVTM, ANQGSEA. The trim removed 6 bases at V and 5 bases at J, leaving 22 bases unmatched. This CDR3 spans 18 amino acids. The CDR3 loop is CSVGRLGGASGSMNEQYF. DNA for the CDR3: TGCAGCGTGGGTAGACTTGGTGGGGCTAGCGGGAGCATGAACGAGCAGTACTTC.

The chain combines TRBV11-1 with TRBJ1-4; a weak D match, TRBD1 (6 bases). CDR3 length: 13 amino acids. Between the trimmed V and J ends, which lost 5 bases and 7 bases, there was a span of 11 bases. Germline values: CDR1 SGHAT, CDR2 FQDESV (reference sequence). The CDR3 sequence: CASSRTGREKLFF. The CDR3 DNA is TGTGCCAGCAGCCGAACAGGGCGTGAAAAACTGTTTTTT.

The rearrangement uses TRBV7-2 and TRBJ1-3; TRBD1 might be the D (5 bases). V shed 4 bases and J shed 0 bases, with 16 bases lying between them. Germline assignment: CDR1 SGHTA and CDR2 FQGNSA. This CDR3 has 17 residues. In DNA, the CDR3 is TGTGCCAGCAGCTACTTGGCCGGGGGAGGCTCTGGAAACACCATATATTTT. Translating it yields CASSYLAGGGSGNTIYF.

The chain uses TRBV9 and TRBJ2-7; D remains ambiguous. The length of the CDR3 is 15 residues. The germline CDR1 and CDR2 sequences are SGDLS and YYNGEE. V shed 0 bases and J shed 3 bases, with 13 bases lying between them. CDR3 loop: CASSVEVTLSYEQYF. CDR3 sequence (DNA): TGTGCCAGCAGCGTAGAGGTGACTCTTAGCTACGAGCAGTACTTC.

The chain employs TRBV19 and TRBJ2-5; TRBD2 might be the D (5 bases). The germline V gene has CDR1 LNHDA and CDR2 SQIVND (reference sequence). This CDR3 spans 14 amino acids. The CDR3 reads CATSRGAHQETQYF. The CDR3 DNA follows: TGTGCTACCTCTCGGGGAGCGCACCAAGAGACCCAGTACTTC.

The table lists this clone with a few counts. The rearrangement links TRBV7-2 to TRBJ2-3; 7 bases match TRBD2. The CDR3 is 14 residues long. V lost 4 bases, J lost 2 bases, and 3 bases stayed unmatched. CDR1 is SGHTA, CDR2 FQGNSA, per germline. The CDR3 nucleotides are TGTGCCAGCAGCTGGGGACTATACACAGATACGCAGTATTTT. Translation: CASSWGLYTDTQYF.